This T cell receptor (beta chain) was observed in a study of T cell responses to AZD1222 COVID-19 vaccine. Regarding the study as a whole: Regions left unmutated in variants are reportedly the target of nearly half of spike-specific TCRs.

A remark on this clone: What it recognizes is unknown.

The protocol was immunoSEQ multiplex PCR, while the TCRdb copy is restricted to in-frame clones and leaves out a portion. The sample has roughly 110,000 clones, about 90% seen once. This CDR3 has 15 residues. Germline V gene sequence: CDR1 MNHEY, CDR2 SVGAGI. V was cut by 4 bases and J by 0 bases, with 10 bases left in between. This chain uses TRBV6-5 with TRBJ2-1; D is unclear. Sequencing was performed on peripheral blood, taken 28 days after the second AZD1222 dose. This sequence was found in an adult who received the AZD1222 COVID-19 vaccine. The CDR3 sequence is CASSSTSSSYNEQFF. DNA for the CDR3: TGTGCCAGCAGTTCGACCAGTAGCTCCTACAATGAGCAGTTCTTC.